Listed below are T cell receptor beta chains from one sample, sequenced in a study of OX40 agonist ivuxolimab in advanced cancers. Profiling relied on immunoSEQ multiplex PCR, and the TCRdb table lists in-frame clones only, not all of them. The sample consists of some 70,000 clones, about nine tenths of them appearing once. This specimen was CD4+ or CD8+ T cells sorted from blood, taken in a trial of the OX40 agonist ivuxolimab. The origin of the receptors is an adult with an advanced solid tumor such as melanoma, head and neck, liver or kidney cancer. Each CDR3 is given with its conserved first and last residue. The D gene is left open where the match is weak.

cdr3_aa: CASSSMAAVYGYTF
j_call: TRBJ1-2
d_call: -
v_call: TRBV7-9

cdr3_aa: CASSEALPLSTDTQYF
j_call: TRBJ2-3
d_call: -
v_call: TRBV2

cdr3_aa: CASSSQGYNSPLHF
j_call: TRBJ1-6
d_call: -
v_call: TRBV7-9

cdr3_aa: CASSLELVGPSYNSPLHF
j_call: TRBJ1-6
d_call: -
v_call: TRBV7-6

cdr3_aa: CAWNGNGYEKLFF
j_call: TRBJ1-4
d_call: -
v_call: TRBV30

cdr3_aa: CASSQDPGSGNTIYF
j_call: TRBJ1-3
d_call: -
v_call: TRBV4-1

cdr3_aa: CASSQELSGNTIYF
j_call: TRBJ1-3
d_call: -
v_call: TRBV4-3

cdr3_aa: CASTKGQVLRGGREKLFF
j_call: TRBJ1-4
d_call: TRBD1
v_call: TRBV2

cdr3_aa: CASSPPPGSLGYTF
j_call: TRBJ1-2
d_call: -
v_call: TRBV6-5

cdr3_aa: CASHPWTRTGGFGYTF
j_call: TRBJ1-2
d_call: TRBD1
v_call: TRBV19

cdr3_aa: CASSTRTGLSSGNTIYF
j_call: TRBJ1-3
d_call: -
v_call: TRBV4-1

cdr3_aa: CASSLEGRNSPLHF
j_call: TRBJ1-6
d_call: -
v_call: TRBV5-1

cdr3_aa: CAITGVTNYGYTF
j_call: TRBJ1-2
d_call: -
v_call: TRBV10-3

cdr3_aa: CASSLEGTGNTIYF
j_call: TRBJ1-3
d_call: -
v_call: TRBV5-6

cdr3_aa: CASSLAHISGNTIYF
j_call: TRBJ1-3
d_call: -
v_call: TRBV7-2

cdr3_aa: CASSRGRGGETQYF
j_call: TRBJ2-5
d_call: TRBD2
v_call: TRBV28